Listed here are 27 T cell receptor beta chains from one sample, sequenced in a study of blood T cell repertoires in COVID-19. Repertoires were generated with immunoSEQ multiplex PCR, while TCRdb's copy carries only in-frame clones and drops some. The table lists about 170,000 clones, 85% of them singletons. The sequenced material came from peripheral blood. These TCRs come from a woman older than 75 with COVID-19, enrolled during active disease.

This clone has only a few counts. This chain uses TRBV29-1 with TRBJ2-2, with a tentative D call TRBD2 (6 bases). CDR3 size: 14 residues. The V gene's germline CDR1 is SQVTM and CDR2 ANQGSEA. With 7 bases removed from V and 2 bases from J, the gap between germline ends came to 14 bases. The CDR3 sequence: CSARGGPNTGELFF. The CDR3 coding sequence is TGCAGCGCCCGGGGAGGCCCCAACACCGGGGAGCTGTTTTTT.

This chain uses TRBV7-9 with TRBJ1-2; 7 bases agree with TRBD1. The CDR3 spans 12 residues. Germline CDR1 and CDR2: SEHNR and FQNEAQ (reference sequence). Unmatched junction bases numbered 4, after V lost 5 bases and J lost 7 bases. The CDR3 nucleotides read TGTGCCAGCAGCACGACAGGGTCTGGCTACACCTTC. This gives the protein CASSTTGSGYTF.

This rearrangement joins TRBV2 to TRBJ2-7; D remains unclear. The CDR3 is 11 amino acids. CDR1 and CDR2 (germline): SNHLY, FYNNEI. Trimming stripped 4 bases from V and 6 bases from J, with 7 bases between. The chain's CDR3 is CASSAEIEQYF. Here the CDR3 DNA reads TGTGCCAGCAGTGCAGAAATCGAGCAGTACTTC. Variable domain in full (rest from reference TRBV2 and TRBJ2-7): EPEVTQTPSHQVTQMGQEVILRCVPISNHLYFYWYRQILGQKVEFLVSFYNNEISEKSEIFDDQFSVERPDGSNFTLKIRSTKLEDSAMYFCASSAEIEQYFGPGTRLTVT.

The rearrangement joins TRBV9 to TRBJ2-5, with D unresolved. This CDR3 comprises 12 residues. Trimming removed 4 bases from V and 1 base from J, with 5 bases in between. Germline values: CDR1 SGDLS, CDR2 YYNGEE. CDR3 residues: CASSPTQETQYF. CDR3 in DNA: TGTGCCAGCAGCCCTACCCAAGAGACCCAGTACTTC.

The chain recombines TRBV2 with TRBJ1-2; TRBD1 aligns across 8 bases. Germline V CDR1 and CDR2: SNHLY, FYNNEI. The CDR3 consists of 14 residues. Unmatched junction bases numbered 3, after V lost 0 bases and J lost 6 bases. CDR3: CASSEARQGNGYTF. The CDR3 nucleotides read TGTGCCAGCAGTGAAGCCCGACAGGGGAATGGCTACACCTTC.

CDR3 DNA: TGTGCCAGCAGCTTGCGCGAGACAGGGTTCTACGAGCAGTACTTC. Its translation: CASSLRETGFYEQYF. J is TRBJ2-7 and V is TRBV11-2, with 7 bases that match TRBD1. The CDR3 covers 15 residues. V lost 3 bases to trimming and J lost 3 bases; unmatched junction nucleotides: 8. The germline V gene has CDR1 SGHAT and CDR2 FQNNGV. Full variable domain (rest looked up from reference TRBV11-2 and TRBJ2-7): EAGVAQSPRYKIIEKRQSVAFWCNPISGHATLYWYQQILGQGPKLLIQFQNNGVVDDSQLPKDRFSAERLKGVDSTLKIQPAKLEDSAVYLCASSLRETGFYEQYFGPGTRLTVT.

This chain joins TRBV2 and TRBJ1-1; D is uncertain. Trimming stripped 4 bases from V and 4 bases from J, with 10 bases between. The CDR3 covers 13 residues. From germline, CDR1 is SNHLY and CDR2 FYNNEI. The CDR3 DNA sequence: TGTGCCAGCAGTGTCCTGCTGAGCACTGAAGCTTTCTTT. As protein: CASSVLLSTEAFF.

This clone was recorded once. V gene TRBV6-5 combines with J gene TRBJ2-3; a weak D match, TRBD2 (6 bases). The V end was cut by 7 bases, the J end by 0 bases, with 11 bases between. The CDR3 has 14 residues. Per germline, CDR1 MNHEY and CDR2 SVGAGI. The CDR3 DNA reads as TGTGCCAGCATGGTAGCGGACAGCACAGATACGCAGTATTTT. Its translation: CASMVADSTDTQYF.

The chain employs TRBV5-1 and TRBJ2-1; D is possibly TRBD2 (5 bases). The CDR3 consists of 14 residues. The germline CDR1 and CDR2 sequences are SGHRS and YFSETQ. V gave up 4 bases and J gave up 8 bases, with 16 bases separating them. CDR3 in amino acids: CASSETSIRHEQFF. As DNA, the CDR3 is TGCGCCAGCAGCGAAACTAGTATCAGACATGAGCAGTTCTTC.

The table lists this clone with a count of one. This chain links TRBV11-2 with TRBJ1-4, with 9 bases identical to TRBD1. The CDR3 loop spans 15 amino acids. CDR1 SGHAT and CDR2 FQNNGV come from the germline V gene. V shed 5 bases and J 3 bases; nucleotides not matched to a gene: 4. The DNA of the CDR3 is TGTGCCAGCAGCCCACAGGGGGCAGCTAATGAAAAACTGTTTTTT. It yields the protein CASSPQGAANEKLFF.

The rearrangement links TRBV19 to TRBJ1-5, with 7 nucleotides matching TRBD1. This CDR3 contains 15 residues. V was pared by 1 base and J by 8 bases, with 8 bases of the junction left unmatched. CDR1 LNHDA and CDR2 SQIVND come from the germline V gene (reference sequence). The CDR3 spells CASSIGRKGGKPQHF. CDR3 sequence (DNA): TGTGCCAGTAGTATAGGGAGGAAAGGGGGCAAGCCCCAGCATTTT.

This chain uses TRBV5-4 with TRBJ1-2; the D gene is possibly TRBD1 (5 bases). Germline loops: CDR1 SGHNT, CDR2 YYREEE (reference sequence). CDR3 length: 13 residues. The germline V and J ends were trimmed by 3 bases and 4 bases, with 10 bases remaining between them. CDR3 nucleotide sequence: TGTGCCAGCAGCTCGGACATCCGCTATGGCTACACCTTC. Translation: CASSSDIRYGYTF.

V is TRBV27 and J is TRBJ1-2; D may be TRBD1 (5 bases). The germline V gene encodes CDR1 MNHEY and CDR2 SMNVEV (reference sequence). The CDR3 spans 15 residues. Deletions cut 5 bases from V and 8 bases from J, with 21 bases between. CDR3 sequence (DNA): TGTGCCAGCAGTACAGGTGGAGGGGTCCTATTAGGCTACACCTTC. Amino acids: CASSTGGGVLLGYTF.

The V call is TRBV24-1, the J call TRBJ2-5; 8 bases map to TRBD1. Trimming at V came to 5 bases and at J to 5 bases, leaving 9 bases not matched to a gene. The germline CDR1 and CDR2 sequences are KGHDR and SFDVKD. This CDR3 has 15 amino acids. CDR3 sequence (DNA): TGTGCCACCAGTGTAAATCAGGGGGCGCGGGAGACCCAGTACTTC. Its translation is CATSVNQGARETQYF.

This clone was detected once. The chain links TRBV5-1 to TRBJ2-2, with 7 bases lining up with TRBD1. Germline CDR1 reads SGHRS; CDR2 reads YFSETQ. This CDR3 comprises 13 residues. Losses at the gene ends were 3 bases for V and 7 bases for J; bases not matched to a gene: 3. CDR3 nucleotide sequence: TGCGCCAGCAGCTGGACAGGATTCGGGGAGCTGTTTTTT. This gives the protein CASSWTGFGELFF.

The V gene is TRBV12-5, the J gene TRBJ1-2; 8 positions agree with TRBD1. There are 14 residues in the CDR3. Germline values: CDR1 LGHNT, CDR2 FRNRAP. Trimming took 5 bases from V and 4 from J; bases not matched to a gene: 6. The CDR3 spells CASGLGGTGYGYTF. CDR3 sequence (DNA): TGTGCTAGTGGTCTCGGGGGGACAGGCTATGGCTACACCTTC.

The chain recombines TRBV10-2 with TRBJ1-5; D call uncertain. Trimming cost V 7 bases and J 7 bases, with 17 bases left between them. CDR1 and CDR2 from the germline V gene are WSHSY and SAAADI. The CDR3 length is 14 residues. The CDR3 nucleotides read TGCGCCAGCACCCAAAGCAGCCCCGGGCAGCCCCAGCATTTT. As protein: CASTQSSPGQPQHF.

V gene TRBV18 combines with J gene TRBJ1-1; D is uncertain. Germline assignment: CDR1 KGHSH and CDR2 LQKENI. The CDR3 is 15 residues long. The V end was cut by 6 bases, the J end by 4 bases, with 18 bases between. The CDR3 region has the DNA TGTGCCAGCTCCCAACCACCGGTGGCGGGCACTGAAGCTTTCTTT. Translating gives CASSQPPVAGTEAFF.

The CDR3 bases are TGTGCCAGCAGTGAAAAAGCGGGGGGCTTCTACAATGAGCAGTTCTTC. Translated: CASSEKAGGFYNEQFF. The chain is built from TRBV2 and TRBJ2-1; TRBD2 aligns across 9 bases. Germline V lookup: CDR1 SNHLY, CDR2 FYNNEI. The J segment lost 3 bases and the V segment lost 2 bases, leaving 5 bases of the junction unmatched. This CDR3 has 16 amino acids.

This clone was recorded only once. The V gene is TRBV3-1 (or the pseudogene TRBV3-2), the J gene TRBJ2-1, with D perhaps matching TRBD2 (6 bases). Trimming cost V 4 bases and J 10 bases, with 14 bases left between them. Germline CDR1 LGHDT, CDR2 YNNKEL (reference sequence). CDR3 length equals 13 residues. CDR3 coding DNA: TGTGCCAGCAGCCCCGGGGGAAGGAGGGAGCAGTTCTTC. Its protein is CASSPGGRREQFF.

The chain joins TRBV5-4 to TRBJ2-3; D unresolved. V was pared by 0 bases and J by 2 bases, with 13 bases between. The CDR3 spans 16 residues. CDR1 and CDR2 from the germline V gene are SGHNT and YYREEE (reference sequence). CDR3: CASSLDGRVNTDTQYF. The CDR3 DNA reads as TGTGCCAGCAGCTTGGATGGCCGGGTCAACACAGATACGCAGTATTTT.

About this clone itself: The junction differs from germline at one of its ends, possibly a read error. Here the CDR3 reads CASREEPGSSQYF. The DNA of the CDR3 is TGTGCCAGCAGGGAAGAGCCAGGGTCGTCGCAGTATTTT. The rearrangement uses TRBV6-1 and TRBJ2-3, with a tentative D call TRBD1 (5 bases). The CDR3 contains 13 residues. The V gene's germline CDR1 is MNHNS and CDR2 SASEGT.

This chain uses TRBV5-1 with TRBJ2-5; 9 bases line up with TRBD1. This CDR3 comprises 15 residues. CDR1 and CDR2 (germline): SGHRS, YFSETQ. Trimming at V came to 4 bases and at J to 5 bases, leaving 9 bases not matched to a gene. DNA of the CDR3: TGCGCCAGCAGCGGCGGGACAGGGAACGGGGAGACCCAGTACTTC. Amino acids: CASSGGTGNGETQYF.

The chain recombines TRBV6-5 with TRBJ2-7, with 12 bases matching TRBD2. J lost 2 bases, V lost 8 bases, and 1 base had no gene match. This CDR3 has 13 residues. Germline V gene lookup returns CDR1 MNHEY and CDR2 SVGAGI. This CDR3 reads CASGLAGTYEQYF. CDR3 bases: TGTGCCAGCGGACTAGCGGGAACCTACGAGCAGTACTTC.

J is TRBJ1-1 and V is TRBV28; possibly TRBD1 for D (6 bases). There are 14 residues in the CDR3. Germline V gene sequence: CDR1 MDHEN, CDR2 SYDVKM. Trimming shortened V by 8 bases and J by 3 bases, and 16 bases separated the two germline ends. CDR3: CASPPRGGDTEAFF. The CDR3 nucleotides are TGTGCCAGCCCTCCGCGGGGGGGCGACACTGAAGCTTTCTTT. The whole variable domain, filled in from reference TRBV28 and TRBJ1-1, reads DVKVTQSSRYLVKRTGEKVFLECVQDMDHENMFWYRQDPGLGLRLIYFSYDVKMKEKGDIPEGYSVSREKKERFSLILESASTNQTSMYLCASPPRGGDTEAFFGQGTRLTVV.

This clone was observed a few times. This chain links TRBV18 with TRBJ2-7, with D maybe TRBD2 (6 bases). V lost 3 bases, J lost 3 bases, and 18 bases lay in between. This CDR3 is 16 amino acids long. Germline V lookup: CDR1 KGHSH, CDR2 LQKENI. CDR3 nucleotides: TGTGCCAGCTCACCGCCTGGGAGGCAAGCCTACTACGAGCAGTACTTC. Protein product: CASSPPGRQAYYEQYF.

The J gene is TRBJ1-1, the V gene TRBV4-1, with D maybe TRBD1 (5 bases). The V end lost 0 bases, the J end lost 12 bases, and 23 bases lay between the germline ends. This CDR3 region has 16 residues. Germline values: CDR1 MGHRA, CDR2 YSYEKL. CDR3 protein: CASSQDGGREGEMTFF. The CDR3 DNA is TGCGCCAGCAGCCAAGATGGGGGGAGGGAAGGCGAGATGACTTTCTTT.